This section outlines one TCR beta chain sequence together with its context. What it recognizes is unknown. The germline V gene encodes CDR1 SGDLS and CDR2 YYNGEE. V dropped 4 bases and J dropped 0 bases, with 7 bases sitting between them. The CDR3 totals 14 residues. The entry originates in a study of shared clonotypes between healthy human individuals. Regarding the study as a whole: Among non-shared clonotypes, generation probabilities were lower than among those shared by all four donors. Naive CD4 clonotypes overlapped across a few donors at approximately 4.5%.

The study ran the assay at deep level. Using immunoSEQ multiplex PCR, the repertoire was profiled, and TCRdb retains in-frame clones only, with some absent. The data contain about 530,000 clones, 90% to 96% of them singletons. Sequenced material: naive CD4+ T cells sorted from blood. Sample subset: CD45RA+ positively selected. The rearrangement joins TRBV9 to TRBJ2-2, with D uncertain. The receptor was derived from a woman aged 30 to 39 in good health. The CDR3 loop is CASSQLANTGELFF. Written as DNA, the CDR3 is TGTGCCAGCAGCCAACTCGCGAACACCGGGGAGCTGTTTTTT.